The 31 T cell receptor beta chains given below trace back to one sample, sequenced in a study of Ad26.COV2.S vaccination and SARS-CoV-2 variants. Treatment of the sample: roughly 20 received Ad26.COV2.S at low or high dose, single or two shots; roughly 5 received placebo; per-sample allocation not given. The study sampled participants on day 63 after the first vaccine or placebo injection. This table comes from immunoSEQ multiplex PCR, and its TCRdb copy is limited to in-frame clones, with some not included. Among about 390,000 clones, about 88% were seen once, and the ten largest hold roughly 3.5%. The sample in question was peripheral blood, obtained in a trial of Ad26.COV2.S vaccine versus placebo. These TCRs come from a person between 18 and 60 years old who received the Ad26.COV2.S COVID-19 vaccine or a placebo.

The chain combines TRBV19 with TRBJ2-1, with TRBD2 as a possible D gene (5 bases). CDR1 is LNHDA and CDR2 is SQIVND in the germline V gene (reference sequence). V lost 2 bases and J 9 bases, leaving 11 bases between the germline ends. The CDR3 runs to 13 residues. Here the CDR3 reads CASSISGSSEQFF. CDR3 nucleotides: TGTGCCAGTAGTATATCGGGATCGAGTGAGCAGTTCTTC.

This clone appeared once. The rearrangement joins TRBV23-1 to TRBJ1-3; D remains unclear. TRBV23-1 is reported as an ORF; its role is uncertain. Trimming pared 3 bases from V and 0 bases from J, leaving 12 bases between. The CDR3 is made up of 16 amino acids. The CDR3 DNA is TGCGCCAGCAGTCAGGACCTGGGTTCCTCTGGAAACACCATATATTTT. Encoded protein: CASSQDLGSSGNTIYF.

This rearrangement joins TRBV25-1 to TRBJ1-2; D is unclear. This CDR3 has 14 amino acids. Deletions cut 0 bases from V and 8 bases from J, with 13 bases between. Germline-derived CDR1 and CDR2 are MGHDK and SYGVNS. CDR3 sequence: CASSEYAATGGYTF. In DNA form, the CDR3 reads TGTGCCAGCAGTGAATATGCAGCCACGGGAGGCTACACCTTC.

CDR3 DNA: TGTGCCAGCTCAACCTGGACAGGGGCTAGCACAGATACGCAGTATTTT. Amino acid sequence: CASSTWTGASTDTQYF. The chain links TRBV18 to TRBJ2-3; 9 nucleotides align to TRBD1. V lost 5 bases, J lost 0 bases, and 6 bases stayed unmatched. Germline V gives CDR1 KGHSH, CDR2 LQKENI. There are 16 residues in the CDR3.

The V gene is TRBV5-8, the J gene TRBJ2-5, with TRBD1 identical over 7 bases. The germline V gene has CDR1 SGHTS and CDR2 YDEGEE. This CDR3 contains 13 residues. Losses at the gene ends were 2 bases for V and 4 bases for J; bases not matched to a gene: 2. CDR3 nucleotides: TGTGCCAGCAGCTTCCAGGGGGTAGAGACCCAGTACTTC. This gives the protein CASSFQGVETQYF.

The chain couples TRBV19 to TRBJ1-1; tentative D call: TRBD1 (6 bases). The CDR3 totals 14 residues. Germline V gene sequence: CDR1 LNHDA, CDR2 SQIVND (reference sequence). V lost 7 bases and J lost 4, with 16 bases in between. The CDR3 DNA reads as TGTGCCAGTAAGGAGGGGGGCTGGGCCACTGAAGCTTTCTTT. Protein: CASKEGGWATEAFF.

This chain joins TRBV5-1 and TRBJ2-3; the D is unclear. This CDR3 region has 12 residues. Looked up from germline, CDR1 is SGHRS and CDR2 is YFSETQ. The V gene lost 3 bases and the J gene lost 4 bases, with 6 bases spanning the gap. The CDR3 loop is CASSSKADTQYF. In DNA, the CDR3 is TGCGCCAGCAGCTCGAAAGCAGATACGCAGTATTTT.

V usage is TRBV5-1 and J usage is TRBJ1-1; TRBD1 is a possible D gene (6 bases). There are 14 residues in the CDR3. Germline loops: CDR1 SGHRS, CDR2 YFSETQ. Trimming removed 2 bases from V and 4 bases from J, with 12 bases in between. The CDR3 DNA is TGCGCCAGCAGCTTTTCAGGGGCGGGCACTGAAGCTTTCTTT. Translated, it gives CASSFSGAGTEAFF.

CDR3 bases: TGTGCCACCCCGGACAGGGCCCGGTTGAGCAATCAGCCCCAGCATTTT. This translates into CATPDRARLSNQPQHF. The V call is TRBV6-4, the J call TRBJ1-5; TRBD1 aligns across 8 bases. Germline CDR1 is MRHNA and CDR2 is SNTAGT. Trimming took 10 bases from V and 1 from J; bases not matched to a gene: 12. The CDR3 sequence is 16 residues long.

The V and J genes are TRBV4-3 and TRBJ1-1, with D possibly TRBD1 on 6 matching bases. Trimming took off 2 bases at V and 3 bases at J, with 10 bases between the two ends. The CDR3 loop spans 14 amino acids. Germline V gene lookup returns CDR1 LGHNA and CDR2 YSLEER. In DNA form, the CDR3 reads TGCGCCAGCAGCCAACAGGGGTCGGACACTGAAGCTTTCTTT. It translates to CASSQQGSDTEAFF.

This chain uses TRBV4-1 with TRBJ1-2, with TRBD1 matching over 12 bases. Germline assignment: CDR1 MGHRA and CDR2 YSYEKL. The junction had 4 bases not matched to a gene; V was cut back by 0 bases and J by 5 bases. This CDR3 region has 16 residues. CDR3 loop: CASSQDGTGGWYGYTF. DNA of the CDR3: TGCGCCAGCAGCCAAGATGGGACAGGGGGCTGGTATGGCTACACCTTC.

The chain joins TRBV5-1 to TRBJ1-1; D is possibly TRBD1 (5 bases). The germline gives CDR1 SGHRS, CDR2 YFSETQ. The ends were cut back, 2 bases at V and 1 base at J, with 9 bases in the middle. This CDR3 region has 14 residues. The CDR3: CASSFGTGNTEAFF. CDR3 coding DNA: TGCGCCAGCAGCTTCGGGACGGGGAACACTGAAGCTTTCTTT.

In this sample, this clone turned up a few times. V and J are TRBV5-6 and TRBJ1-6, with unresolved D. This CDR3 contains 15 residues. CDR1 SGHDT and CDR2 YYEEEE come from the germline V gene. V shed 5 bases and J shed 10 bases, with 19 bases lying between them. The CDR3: CASSPQRVVESPLHF. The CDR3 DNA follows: TGTGCCAGCAGTCCCCAAAGGGTGGTGGAGTCACCCCTCCACTTT.

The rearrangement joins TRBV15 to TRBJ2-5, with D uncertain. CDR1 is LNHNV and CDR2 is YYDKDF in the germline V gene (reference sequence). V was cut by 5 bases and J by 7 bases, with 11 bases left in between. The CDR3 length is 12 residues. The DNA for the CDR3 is TGTGCCACCAGCGGGCCAAGGTGGACCCAGTACTTC. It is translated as CATSGPRWTQYF.

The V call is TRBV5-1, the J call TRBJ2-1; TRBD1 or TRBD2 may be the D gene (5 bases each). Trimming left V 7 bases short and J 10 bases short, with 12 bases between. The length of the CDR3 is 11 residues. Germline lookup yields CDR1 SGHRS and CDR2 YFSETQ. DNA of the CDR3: TGCGCCAGCGCACCGGGGACGGAGCAGTTCTTC. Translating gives CASAPGTEQFF.

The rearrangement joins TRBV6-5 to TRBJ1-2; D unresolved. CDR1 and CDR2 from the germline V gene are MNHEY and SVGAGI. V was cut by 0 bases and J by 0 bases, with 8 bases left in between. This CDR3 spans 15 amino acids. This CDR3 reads CASSYSDTSNYGYTF. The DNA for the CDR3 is TGTGCCAGCAGTTACTCCGACACCTCTAACTATGGCTACACCTTC.

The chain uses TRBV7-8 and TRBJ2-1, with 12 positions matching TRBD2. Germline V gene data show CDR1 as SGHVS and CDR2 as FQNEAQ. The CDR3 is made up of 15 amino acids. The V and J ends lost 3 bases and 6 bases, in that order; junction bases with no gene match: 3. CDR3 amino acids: CASSLTSGGFNEQFF. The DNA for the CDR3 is TGTGCCAGCAGCTTGACTAGCGGGGGCTTCAATGAGCAGTTCTTC.

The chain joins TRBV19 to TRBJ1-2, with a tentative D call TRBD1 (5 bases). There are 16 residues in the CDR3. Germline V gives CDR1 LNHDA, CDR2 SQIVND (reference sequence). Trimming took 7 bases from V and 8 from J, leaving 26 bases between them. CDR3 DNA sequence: TGTGCCAGTACCCAAAAACCCCGAGACAGAGTCGCGGGCTACACCTTC. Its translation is CASTQKPRDRVAGYTF.

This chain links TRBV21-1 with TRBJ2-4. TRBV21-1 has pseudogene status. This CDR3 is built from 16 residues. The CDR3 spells CASSNIPRTAENIQYF. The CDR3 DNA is TGTGCCAGCAGCAACATCCCTCGGACGGCTGAAAACATTCAGTACTTC.

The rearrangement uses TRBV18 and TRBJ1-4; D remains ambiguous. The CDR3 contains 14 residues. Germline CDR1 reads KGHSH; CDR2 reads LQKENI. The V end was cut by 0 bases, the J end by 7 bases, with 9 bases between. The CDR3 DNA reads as TGTGCCAGCTCACCACCGGAAGGCCGTGAAAAACTGTTTTTT. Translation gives CASSPPEGREKLFF.

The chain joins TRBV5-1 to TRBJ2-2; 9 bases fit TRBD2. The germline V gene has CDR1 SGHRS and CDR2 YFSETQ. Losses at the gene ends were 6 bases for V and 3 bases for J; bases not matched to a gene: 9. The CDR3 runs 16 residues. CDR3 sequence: CASTDSGGSYTGELFF. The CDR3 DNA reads TGCGCCAGCACGGACAGCGGGGGGTCTTACACCGGGGAGCTGTTTTTT.

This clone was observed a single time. DNA for the CDR3: TGTGCCAGCAGTACTCAGGGTGGAGGGGGACACACTGAAGCTTTCTTT. Translating it yields CASSTQGGGGHTEAFF. The chain recombines TRBV7-9 with TRBJ1-1, with D possibly being TRBD1 (6 bases). CDR3 length equals 16 residues. Germline values: CDR1 SEHNR, CDR2 FQNEAQ (reference sequence). V was shortened by 6 bases and J by 3 bases, with 20 bases between the two germline ends.

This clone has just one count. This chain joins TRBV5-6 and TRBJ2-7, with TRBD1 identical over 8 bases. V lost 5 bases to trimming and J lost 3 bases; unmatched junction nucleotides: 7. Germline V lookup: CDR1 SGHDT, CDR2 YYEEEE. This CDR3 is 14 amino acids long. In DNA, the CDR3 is TGTGCCAGCAGACGGACAGGGCAGGGCTACGAGCAGTACTTC. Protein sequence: CASRRTGQGYEQYF. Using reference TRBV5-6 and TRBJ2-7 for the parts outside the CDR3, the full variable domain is DAGVTQSPTHLIKTRGQQVTLRCSPKSGHDTVSWYQQALGQGPQFIFQYYEEEERQRGNFPDRFSGHQFPNYSSELNVNALLLGDSALYLCASRRTGQGYEQYFGPGTRLTVT.

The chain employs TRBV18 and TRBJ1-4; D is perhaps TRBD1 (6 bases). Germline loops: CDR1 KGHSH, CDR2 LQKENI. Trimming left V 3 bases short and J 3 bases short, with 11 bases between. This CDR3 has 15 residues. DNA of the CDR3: TGTGCCAGCTCACCCAGGACAGAGGCTAATGAAAAACTGTTTTTT. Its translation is CASSPRTEANEKLFF.

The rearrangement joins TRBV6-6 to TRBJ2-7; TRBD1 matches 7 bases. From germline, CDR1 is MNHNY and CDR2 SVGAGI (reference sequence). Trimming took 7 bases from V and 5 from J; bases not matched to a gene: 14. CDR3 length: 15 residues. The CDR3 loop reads CASTLRQGPSNEQYF. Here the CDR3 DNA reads TGTGCCAGCACTCTAAGACAGGGTCCCTCGAACGAGCAGTACTTC.

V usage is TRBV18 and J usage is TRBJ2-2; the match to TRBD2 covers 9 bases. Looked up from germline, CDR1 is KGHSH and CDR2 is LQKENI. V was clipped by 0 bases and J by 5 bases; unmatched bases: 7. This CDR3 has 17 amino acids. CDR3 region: CASSPPSWLAGTGELFF. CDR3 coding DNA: TGTGCCAGCTCACCACCGTCTTGGCTAGCGGGGACCGGGGAGCTGTTTTTT.

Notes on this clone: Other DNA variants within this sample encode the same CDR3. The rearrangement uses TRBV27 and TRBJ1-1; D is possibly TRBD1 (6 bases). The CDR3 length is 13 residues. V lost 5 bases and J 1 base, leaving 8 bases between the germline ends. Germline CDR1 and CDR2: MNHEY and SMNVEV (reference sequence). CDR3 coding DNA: TGTGCCAGCAGTAGGGGGTGGAACACTGAAGCTTTCTTT. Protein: CASSRGWNTEAFF.

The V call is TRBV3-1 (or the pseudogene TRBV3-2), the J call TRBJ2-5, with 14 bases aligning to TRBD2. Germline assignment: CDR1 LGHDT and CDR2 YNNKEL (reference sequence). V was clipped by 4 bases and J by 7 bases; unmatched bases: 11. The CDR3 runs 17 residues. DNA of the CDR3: TGTGCCAGCAGCCCCGGGGAGACTAGCGGGGGGGCGGGGACCCAGTACTTC. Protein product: CASSPGETSGGAGTQYF.

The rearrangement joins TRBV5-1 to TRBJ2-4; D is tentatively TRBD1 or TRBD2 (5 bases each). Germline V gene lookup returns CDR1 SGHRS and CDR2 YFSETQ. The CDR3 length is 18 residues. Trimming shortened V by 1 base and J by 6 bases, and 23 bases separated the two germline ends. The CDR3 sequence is CASSLPVLGMGVGNIQYF. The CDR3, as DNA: TGCGCCAGCAGCTTGCCCGTTCTAGGAATGGGGGTCGGAAACATTCAGTACTTC. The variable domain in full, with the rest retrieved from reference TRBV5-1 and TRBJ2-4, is KAGVTQTPRYLIKTRGQQVTLSCSPISGHRSVSWYQQTPGQGLQFLFEYFSETQRNKGNFPGRFSGRQFSNSRSEMNVSTLELGDSALYLCASSLPVLGMGVGNIQYFGAGTRLSVL.

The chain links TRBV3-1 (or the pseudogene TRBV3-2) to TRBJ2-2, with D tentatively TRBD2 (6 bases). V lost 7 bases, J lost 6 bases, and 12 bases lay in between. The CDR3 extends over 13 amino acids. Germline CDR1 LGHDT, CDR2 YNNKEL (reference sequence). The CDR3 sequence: CASTKSGSGELFF. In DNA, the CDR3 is TGTGCCAGCACCAAGAGCGGGTCCGGGGAGCTGTTTTTT.

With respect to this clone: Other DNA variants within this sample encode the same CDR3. CDR3 protein: CASSLSGYEQYF. Written as DNA, the CDR3 is TGTGCCAGCAGTTTATCTGGTTACGAGCAGTACTTC. The chain couples TRBV12-3 or TRBV12-4 to TRBJ2-7; D is uncertain. Trimming took off 2 bases at V and 4 bases at J, with 6 bases between the two ends. The CDR3 is 12 amino acids.